This T cell receptor (beta chain) was identified in a study of cytomegalovirus exposure and HLA in healthy donors. On the study more broadly: Researchers previously reported finding fewer than 140 million unique TCR beta sequences from 170 million or so T cells. Study outcomes and limitations: In vitro checks showed that three CMV-associated chains really do target CMV antigens. Clonal expansion was found to be greater in HLA-associated TCR beta chains than in equally common others in a later analysis.

The count of this clone is one. Antigen specificity is unknown. J was trimmed by 4 bases and V by 6 bases; bases with no gene match: 10. Germline values: CDR1 SNHLY, CDR2 FYNNEI. The CDR3 is 15 amino acids. PCR employed 60 Vbeta and 13 Jbeta primers. Profiled with immunoSEQ multiplex PCR; TCRdb holds only in-frame clones, not every one. The sample holds almost 200,000 clones, around 79% seen once. The chain joins TRBV2 to TRBJ1-2; TRBD1 matches at 8 bases. Sequencing used PBMCs. The receptor comes from a woman in her 30s in good health and CMV-seropositive. The CDR3 spells CASSATGGGSYGYTF. In nucleotides, the CDR3 is TGTGCCAGCAGCGCCACAGGGGGAGGAAGCTATGGCTACACCTTC.